The clone carrying this TCR beta chain was seen once. The antigen is undetermined. This sample's treatment: roughly 20 received Ad26.COV2.S at low or high dose, single or two shots; about 5 received placebo; per-sample allocation not given. Following the first vaccine or placebo injection, samples were taken on day 63. Cohort 1b enrolled adults aged 18-55 years in Boston. The sample is drawn from a study of Ad26.COV2.S vaccination and SARS-CoV-2 variants. Whole-study context: Administration of Ad26.COV2.S was intramuscular, either once or twice 56 days apart.

Broader study findings: Those who received the vaccine showed greater spike-specific TCR breadth than those given placebo. In vaccinated individuals, spike-specific CD8+ and CD4+ T cell responses reportedly displayed substantial breadth.

The CDR3 has 15 residues. Trimming stripped 6 bases from V and 4 bases from J, with 19 bases between. Per the germline V gene, CDR1 is MNHEY and CDR2 is SVGEGT. Libraries were prepared by immunoSEQ multiplex PCR; TCRdb keeps only in-frame clonotypes and omits some of them. Of 290,000 or so clones in the sample, approximately 89% were seen once. The specimen comprised peripheral blood, sampled in a trial of Ad26.COV2.S vaccine versus placebo. The TCR sequence derives from a person aged 18 to 65 who received the Ad26.COV2.S COVID-19 vaccine or a placebo. This sequence joins TRBV6-2 or TRBV6-3 and TRBJ2-7; perhaps TRBD2 as D (6 bases). The CDR3 is CASSAKLRGRYEQYF. The DNA of the CDR3 is TGTGCCAGCAGCGCTAAGCTGAGAGGGAGGTACGAGCAGTACTTC.